The sequence of this TCR beta chain was determined in a study of neurological immune-mediated disorders. Specified time point: longitudinal time-point 3. The CDR3 loop spans 14 amino acids. CDR1 SGHDT and CDR2 YYEEEE come from the germline V gene. V was trimmed by 2 bases and J by 2 bases, leaving 11 bases between them. TCRdb independently ran MiXCR on the 5' RACE reads; one entry per CDR3 protein. Here the sample spans roughly 48,000 distinct CDR3 sequences, 10% to 15% being singletons. This clonotype appeared many times. The TCR comes from a male donor with HTLV-1-associated myelopathy (HAM/TSP). The source material was PBMCs. This chain joins TRBV5-6 and TRBJ2-7, with D maybe TRBD1 (6 bases). CDR3 sequence (DNA): TGTGCCAGCAGCTTACAGGGTCTTACCTACGAGCAGTACTTC. Translating it yields CASSLQGLTYEQYF.